The present entry profiles one TCR beta chain with its context. An end of the junction differs from the germline gene, which may be a read error. Germline assignment: CDR1 MGHRA and CDR2 YSYEKL. The CDR3 is 15 residues long. The data are from a study of blood T cells in healthy people across ages. For the second PCR, which ran for roughly 6 to 12 cycles, a sample-barcoded 5' primer and a J-beta primer mix were used. TCRdb re-called the 5' RACE reads with MiXCR, one entry per CDR3 protein. The top ten hold more than 4% of the sample, which has about 1.5 million distinct CDR3 sequences, roughly 43% seen once. Peripheral blood, around 10 milliliters per donor, was collected.

The chain joins TRBV4-1 to TRBJ2-5; D not resolved. The sample comprised blood. The TCR originated in a woman aged 18-35 years in good health. The chain's CDR3 is CASSQEKLSDETQYF. CDR3 sequence (DNA): TGCGCCAGCAGCCAAGAGAAACTAAGCGATGAGACTCAGTACTTC.